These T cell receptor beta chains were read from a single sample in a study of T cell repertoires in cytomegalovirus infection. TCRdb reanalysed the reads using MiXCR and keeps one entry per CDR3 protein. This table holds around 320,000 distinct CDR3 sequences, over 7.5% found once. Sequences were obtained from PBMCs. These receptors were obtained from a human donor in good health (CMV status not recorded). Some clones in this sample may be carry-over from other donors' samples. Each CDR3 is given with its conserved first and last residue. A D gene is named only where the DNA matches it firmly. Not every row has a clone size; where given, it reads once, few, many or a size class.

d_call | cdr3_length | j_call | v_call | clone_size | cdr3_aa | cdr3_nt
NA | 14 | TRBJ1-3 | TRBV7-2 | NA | CASIARRSGNTIYF | TGTGCCAGCATTGCAAGGCGCTCTGGAAACACCATATATTTT
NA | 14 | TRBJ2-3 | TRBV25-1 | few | CASSEGSHTDTQYF | TGTGCCAGCAGTGAGGGGAGCCACACAGATACGCAGTATTTT
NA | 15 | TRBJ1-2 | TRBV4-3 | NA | CASSRAGGGAIGYTF | TGCGCCAGCAGCCGGGCGGGCGGGGGCGCTATCGGCTACACCTTC
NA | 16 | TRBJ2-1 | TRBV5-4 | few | CASSLDIGPSYNEQFF | TGTGCCAGCAGCTTGGATATCGGACCTTCCTACAATGAGCAGTTCTTC
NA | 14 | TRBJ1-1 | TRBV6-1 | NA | CATWKTTLNTEAFF | TGTGCCACTTGGAAGACAACTTTGAACACTGAAGCTTTCTTT
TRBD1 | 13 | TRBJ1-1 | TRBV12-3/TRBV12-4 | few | CASSPGTAYEAFF | TGTGCCAGCAGTCCCGGGACAGCTTATGAAGCTTTCTTT
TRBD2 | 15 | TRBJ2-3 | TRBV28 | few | CASSASGSTTDTQYF | TGTGCCAGCAGTGCTAGCGGGAGTACCACAGATACGCAGTATTTT
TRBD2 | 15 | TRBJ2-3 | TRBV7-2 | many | CASSKGLAGGLTQYF | TGTGCCAGCAGCAAAGGACTAGCGGGGGGATTGACGCAGTATTTT
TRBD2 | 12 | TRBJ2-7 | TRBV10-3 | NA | CAISIAGGEQYF | TGTGCCATCAGTATAGCGGGGGGGGAGCAGTACTTC
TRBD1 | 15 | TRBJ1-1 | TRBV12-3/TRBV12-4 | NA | CASSDRQGRNTEAFF | TGTGCCAGCAGTGACAGACAGGGCCGGAACACTGAAGCTTTCTTT
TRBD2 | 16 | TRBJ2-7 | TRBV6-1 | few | CASSLGASGGSYEQYF | TGTGCCAGCTCCTTGGGGGCTAGCGGGGGATCCTACGAGCAGTACTTC
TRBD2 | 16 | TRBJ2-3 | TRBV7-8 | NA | CTSSTPSGKVTDTQYF | TGTACCAGCAGCACCCCGAGCGGGAAGGTGACAGATACGCAGTATTTT
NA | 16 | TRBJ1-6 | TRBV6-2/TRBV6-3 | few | CASSPHTGSRNSPLHF | TGTGCCAGCAGTCCACATACCGGGTCCAGGAATTCACCCCTCCACTTT
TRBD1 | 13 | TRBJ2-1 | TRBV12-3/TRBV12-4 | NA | CASSPGTGYEQFF | TGTGCCAGCAGTCCCGGGACAGGGTATGAGCAGTTCTTC
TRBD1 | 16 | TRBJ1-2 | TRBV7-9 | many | CASSLAGWDRGSSYTF | TGTGCCAGCAGCTTAGCTGGTTGGGACAGGGGATCCAGCTACACCTTC
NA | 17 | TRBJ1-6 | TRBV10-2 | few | CASSETAVSSYNSPLHF | TGCGCCAGCAGTGAGACAGCAGTGAGCTCCTATAATTCACCCCTCCACTTT
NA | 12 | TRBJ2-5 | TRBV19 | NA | CASSISPETQYF | TGTGCCAGTAGTATATCGCCGGAGACCCAGTACTTC
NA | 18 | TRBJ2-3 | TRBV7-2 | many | CASSSSKGRLTLTDTQYF | TGTGCCAGCAGCTCCTCCAAGGGGCGACTCACACTCACAGATACGCAGTATTTT
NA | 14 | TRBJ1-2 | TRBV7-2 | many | CASSLARGHYGYTF | TGTGCCAGCAGCTTAGCACGGGGCCACTATGGCTACACCTTC
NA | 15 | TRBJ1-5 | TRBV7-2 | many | CASSPPSASNQPQHF | TGTGCCAGCAGCCCCCCGTCAGCTAGCAATCAGCCCCAGCATTTT
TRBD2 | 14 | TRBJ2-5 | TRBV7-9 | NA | CASSPGGTGETQYF | TGTGCCAGCAGCCCGGGAGGGACTGGAGAGACCCAGTACTTC
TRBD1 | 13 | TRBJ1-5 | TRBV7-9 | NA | CASTTGENQPHHF | TGTGCCAGCACAACAGGGGAAAATCAGCCCCACCATTTT
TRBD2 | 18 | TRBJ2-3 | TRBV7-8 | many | CASSLARVAGTSTDTQYF | TGTGCCAGCAGCTTAGCGAGAGTAGCGGGAACTAGCACAGATACGCAGTATTTT
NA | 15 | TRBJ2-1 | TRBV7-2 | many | CASSFRNERGYEQFF | TGTGCCAGCAGCTTCAGGAACGAGCGTGGGTATGAGCAGTTCTTC
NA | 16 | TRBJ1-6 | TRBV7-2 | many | CASSRIAFSYNSPLHF | TGTGCCAGCAGCCGTATCGCATTCTCCTATAATTCACCCCTCCACTTT